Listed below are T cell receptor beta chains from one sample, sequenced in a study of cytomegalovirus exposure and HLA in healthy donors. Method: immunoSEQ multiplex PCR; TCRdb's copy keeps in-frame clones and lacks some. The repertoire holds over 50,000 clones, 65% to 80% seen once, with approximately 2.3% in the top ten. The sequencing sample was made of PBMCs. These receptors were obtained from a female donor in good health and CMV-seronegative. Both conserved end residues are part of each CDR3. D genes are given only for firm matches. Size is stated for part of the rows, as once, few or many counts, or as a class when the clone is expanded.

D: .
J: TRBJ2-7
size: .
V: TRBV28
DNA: TGTGCCAGCAGTTTGGTGAACAGCTGGCCCTACGAGCAGTACTTC
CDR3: CASSLVNSWPYEQYF

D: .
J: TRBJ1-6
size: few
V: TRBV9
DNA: TGTGCCAGCAGCGTAGGAGGAGGGGAAGATTCACCCCTCCACTTT
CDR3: CASSVGGGEDSPLHF

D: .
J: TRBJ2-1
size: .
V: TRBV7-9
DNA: TGTGCCAGCAGCCCGGGGACATCCCCTAACAATGAGCAGTTCTTC
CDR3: CASSPGTSPNNEQFF

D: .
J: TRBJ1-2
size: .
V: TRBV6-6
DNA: TGTGCCAGCAGTTACTCTAGGGGGGGTGATAGCTACACCTTC
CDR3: CASSYSRGGDSYTF

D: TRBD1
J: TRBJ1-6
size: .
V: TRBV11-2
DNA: TGTGCCAGCAGCTTAGAACCAGGGGGTCATTCACCCCTCCACTTT
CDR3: CASSLEPGGHSPLHF

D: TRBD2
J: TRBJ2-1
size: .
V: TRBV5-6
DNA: TGTGCCAGCAGCTTGGCCCCTAGCGGGGGGTACAATGAGCAGTTCTTC
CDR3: CASSLAPSGGYNEQFF

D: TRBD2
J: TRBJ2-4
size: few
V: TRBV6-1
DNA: TGTGCCAGCAGTGAAACCCCGGGGGGGCGAGGAAACATTCAGTACTTC
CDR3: CASSETPGGRGNIQYF

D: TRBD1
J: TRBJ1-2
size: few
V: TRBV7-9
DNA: TGTGCCAGCAGCCGGGACAGACACGGCTACACCTTC
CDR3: CASSRDRHGYTF

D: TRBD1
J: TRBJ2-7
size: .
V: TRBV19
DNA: TGTGCCAGTAGTCGAACATGGACAGGGGCGTACGAGCAGTACTTC
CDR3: CASSRTWTGAYEQYF

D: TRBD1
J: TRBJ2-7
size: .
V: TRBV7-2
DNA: TGTGCCAGCAGCTTCACAGGGGCCAACTACGAGCAGTACTTC
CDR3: CASSFTGANYEQYF